The sequence of this TCR beta chain was determined in a study of control samples from healthy donors and cancer patients. Trimming took off 0 bases at V and 2 bases at J, with 9 bases between the two ends. The CDR3 contains 15 residues. CDR1 is SGDLS, CDR2 YYNGEE, per germline. Sequencing was performed with immunoSEQ multiplex PCR; in TCRdb, only in-frame clones are kept and a portion is missing. The sample holds approximately 100,000 clones, roughly 89% seen once. V usage is TRBV9 and J usage is TRBJ2-1; TRBD1 might be the D (5 bases). Specimen: blood. The clonotype was recovered from a human donor in good health. The donor label of this sample is uncertain. The CDR3 nucleotides read TGTGCCAGCAGCGTAGGCCCAGGGACCTACAATGAGCAGTTCTTC. It yields the protein CASSVGPGTYNEQFF.